What follows are 24 T cell receptor beta chains derived from one specimen sequenced in a study of T cell responses to AZD1222 COVID-19 vaccine. Generated by immunoSEQ multiplex PCR, the TCRdb table keeps only in-frame clones and is missing some. The table lists 150,000 or so clones, roughly 86% of them singletons. The sample was peripheral blood, taken on day 0 of AZD1222 vaccination. Receptors were obtained from an adult in good health.

This clone was detected ten times or more. This rearrangement joins TRBV2 to TRBJ2-1; D gene unclear. The CDR3 contains 12 residues. Germline V gives CDR1 SNHLY, CDR2 FYNNEI. V gave up 6 bases and J gave up 8 bases, with 11 bases separating them. CDR3 loop: CASRVFGDEQFF. The CDR3 region has the DNA TGTGCCAGCAGGGTTTTCGGCGATGAGCAGTTCTTC.

V usage is TRBV4-2 and J usage is TRBJ1-2, with D hard to call. V was cut by 1 base and J by 4 bases, with 10 bases left in between. The CDR3 has 14 residues. Germline V CDR1 and CDR2: LGHNA, YNFKEQ. The DNA of the CDR3 is TGTGCCAGCAGCCAAGCACAGAAGGTCTATGGCTACACCTTC. It yields the protein CASSQAQKVYGYTF.

V usage is TRBV4-1 and J usage is TRBJ2-7, with D possibly being TRBD2 (5 bases). CDR1 is MGHRA and CDR2 is YSYEKL in the germline V gene. CDR3 length: 16 amino acids. V lost 3 bases and J lost 0, with 15 bases in between. CDR3 DNA: TGCGCCAGCAGCCAGGGAGACTTAATCCTCTCCTACGAGCAGTACTTC. Translating it yields CASSQGDLILSYEQYF.

This clone was found a few times. This chain links TRBV11-3 with TRBJ1-1; no definite D call. Germline assignment: CDR1 SGHNT and CDR2 YENEEA. V dropped 1 base and J dropped 5 bases, with 8 bases sitting between them. This CDR3 contains 13 residues. The CDR3 nucleotides are TGTGCCAGCAGCTTAGCGTTTGGGACTGAAGCTTTCTTT. Protein: CASSLAFGTEAFF.

V and J are TRBV2 and TRBJ2-1; no clear D gene. The germline V and J ends were trimmed by 6 bases and 3 bases, with 15 bases remaining between them. Germline V CDR1 and CDR2: SNHLY, FYNNEI. This CDR3 has 15 amino acids. The CDR3 loop reads CASRDSTNFYNEQFF. The CDR3 coding sequence is TGTGCCAGCAGGGATTCTACAAACTTCTACAATGAGCAGTTCTTC.

The chain links TRBV24-1 to TRBJ2-1; 9 bases match TRBD2. The germline CDR1 and CDR2 sequences are KGHDR and SFDVKD. Trimming removed 6 bases from V and 2 bases from J; junction bases left unmatched: 4. This CDR3 is built from 15 residues. In DNA form, the CDR3 reads TGTGCCACCAGTTCAGCGGGAGGACCCTACAATGAGCAGTTCTTC. It codes for CATSSAGGPYNEQFF.

This clone was seen just once. This sequence joins TRBV24-1 and TRBJ2-7; TRBD1 matches 9 bases. The CDR3 consists of 15 residues. J was trimmed by 5 bases and V by 4 bases; bases with no gene match: 8. Germline lookup yields CDR1 KGHDR and CDR2 SFDVKD. Here the CDR3 reads CATSDEGQGIHEQYF. The CDR3 DNA is TGTGCCACCAGTGACGAGGGACAGGGAATCCACGAGCAGTACTTC.

The chain recombines TRBV20-1 with TRBJ2-7, with a possible D match to TRBD2 (6 bases). Germline loops: CDR1 DFQATT, CDR2 SNEGSKA (reference sequence). The CDR3 has 14 residues. V shed 3 bases and J shed 2 bases, with 14 bases lying between them. DNA for the CDR3: TGCAGTGCTAGTGGGGGGACTTCCCCCTACGAGCAGTACTTC. Protein sequence: CSASGGTSPYEQYF.

This chain connects TRBV20-1 to TRBJ1-1; D gene uncertain. V was clipped by 0 bases and J by 3 bases, with 2 bases between them. The CDR3 consists of 11 residues. Germline CDR1 is DFQATT and CDR2 is SNEGSKA (reference sequence). The CDR3 region is CSARDYTEAFF. The CDR3 nucleotides are TGCAGTGCTAGAGATTACACTGAAGCTTTCTTT.

The chain is built from TRBV5-4 and TRBJ1-5; 8 bases match TRBD1. The CDR3 contains 14 residues. Germline trimming cut 5 bases from V and 2 bases from J; bases unmatched to any gene: 3. CDR1 SGHNT and CDR2 YYREEE come from the germline V gene (reference sequence). CDR3 loop: CASSTGGGNQPQHF. Written as DNA, the CDR3 is TGTGCCAGCAGTACAGGGGGTGGCAATCAGCCCCAGCATTTT. Full variable domain (outside the CDR3, taken from reference TRBV5-4 and TRBJ1-5): ETGVTQSPTHLIKTRGQQVTLRCSSQSGHNTVSWYQQALGQGPQFIFQYYREEENGRGNFPPRFSGLQFPNYSSELNVNALELDDSALYLCASSTGGGNQPQHFGDGTRLSIL.

This chain uses TRBV7-9 with TRBJ2-4, with a weak D call TRBD2 (5 bases). The CDR3 runs 13 residues. Germline V lookup: CDR1 SEHNR, CDR2 FQNEAQ (reference sequence). Trimming removed 5 bases from V and 7 bases from J, with 12 bases in between. CDR3 in DNA: TGTGCCAGCAGCGGAGGTGTGGGGAACATTCAGTACTTC. Protein: CASSGGVGNIQYF. The full variable domain, rest sourced from reference TRBV7-9 and TRBJ2-4, is DTGVSQNPRHKITKRGQNVTFRCDPISEHNRLYWYRQTLGQGPEFLTYFQNEAQLEKSRLLSDRFSAERPKGSFSTLEIQRTEQGDSAMYLCASSGGVGNIQYFGAGTRLSVL.

This chain uses TRBV7-9 with TRBJ1-1; D unclear. Trimming cost V 3 bases and J 2 bases, with 7 bases left between them. Looked up from germline, CDR1 is SEHNR and CDR2 is FQNEAQ (reference sequence). The CDR3 loop spans 13 amino acids. The CDR3 here is CASSFSTNTEAFF. CDR3 coding DNA: TGTGCCAGCAGCTTTTCAACCAACACTGAAGCTTTCTTT.

The rearrangement uses TRBV20-1 and TRBJ2-1, with TRBD2 identical over 11 bases. Unmatched junction bases numbered 3, after V lost 3 bases and J lost 5 bases. The germline V gene has CDR1 DFQATT and CDR2 SNEGSKA (reference sequence). The CDR3 runs 14 residues. The CDR3 spells CSASKLAGDNEQFF. DNA of the CDR3: TGCAGTGCTAGTAAACTAGCGGGGGACAATGAGCAGTTCTTC.

The genes are TRBV5-5 and TRBJ1-2; 7 bases align to TRBD1. The CDR3 is made up of 14 amino acids. With 3 bases clipped from V and 1 base from J, the junction kept 3 bases outside the gene matches. Germline V gene sequence: CDR1 SGHKS, CDR2 YYEKEE (reference sequence). The CDR3 nucleotides are TGTGCCAGCAGCTGGGACAGCGTTAACTATGGCTACACCTTC. Its translation is CASSWDSVNYGYTF.

Written as DNA, the CDR3 is TGCGCCAGCAGCTTGGGGGGGCAGAGCTATGGCTACACCTTC. This gives the protein CASSLGGQSYGYTF. J is TRBJ1-2 and V is TRBV5-1, with TRBD1 as a possible D gene (6 bases). Germline assignment: CDR1 SGHRS and CDR2 YFSETQ. Trimming shortened V by 0 bases and J by 4 bases, and 10 bases separated the two germline ends. The CDR3 runs to 14 residues.

The V gene is TRBV7-5, the J gene TRBJ2-5; the table's D call, TRBD2, was not checked against the DNA. TRBV7-5 is a pseudogene. This CDR3 spans 16 amino acids. The CDR3 region has the DNA TGTGTCAGAAATCCCACGACTAGCGGGCCCGAGATACCCCAGTACTTC. Its protein is CVRNPTTSGPEIPQYF.

V and J are TRBV14 and TRBJ2-1; 8 bases are shared with TRBD1. Germline V CDR1 and CDR2: SGHDN, FVKESK. This CDR3 region has 16 residues. The V and J ends lost 2 bases and 2 bases, in that order; junction bases with no gene match: 5. The CDR3 DNA sequence: TGTGCCAGCAGCCAACCCAGGGGGCTCACCTACAATGAGCAGTTCTTC. Translating gives CASSQPRGLTYNEQFF.

The chain couples TRBV6-1 to TRBJ1-2, with a tentative D call TRBD1 (5 bases). Trimming pared 2 bases from V and 8 bases from J, leaving 12 bases between. CDR1 and CDR2 (germline): MNHNS, SASEGT. The CDR3 loop spans 13 amino acids. The CDR3 nucleotides read TGTGCCAGCAGTGAATCTTTTGGGGACGGCTACACCTTC. Translation gives CASSESFGDGYTF.

This chain connects TRBV28 to TRBJ1-2, with D tentatively TRBD1 (5 bases). The V gene's germline CDR1 is MDHEN and CDR2 SYDVKM. The length of the CDR3 is 15 residues. Trimming removed 4 bases from V and 2 bases from J, with 14 bases in between. In DNA form, the CDR3 reads TGTGCCAGCAGTTCCTCGGGGGAGGGAAACTATGGCTACACCTTC. Amino acids: CASSSSGEGNYGYTF.

Only one count was recorded for this clone. The gene calls are TRBV6-5 and TRBJ1-1; D gene uncertain. This CDR3 contains 12 residues. Per germline, CDR1 MNHEY and CDR2 SVGAGI. Trimming stripped 2 bases from V and 8 bases from J, with 9 bases between. The CDR3 is CASSYGGQEAFF. CDR3 sequence (DNA): TGTGCCAGCAGTTACGGAGGGCAGGAAGCTTTCTTT.

V and J are TRBV6-1 and TRBJ1-1; D is undetermined. Germline loops: CDR1 MNHNS, CDR2 SASEGT. Trimming shortened V by 1 base and J by 0 bases, and 6 bases separated the two germline ends. The CDR3 spans 14 residues. CDR3 residues: CASSEDRVNTEAFF. CDR3 bases: TGTGCCAGCAGTGAAGATAGGGTGAACACTGAAGCTTTCTTT.

This clone was seen a handful of times. CDR3 DNA: TGTGCCAGCAGCCAGGGGACTAGCGGTTCAGATACGCAGTATTTT. It codes for CASSQGTSGSDTQYF. This chain links TRBV4-2 with TRBJ2-3; the match to TRBD2 covers 11 bases. The J segment lost 4 bases and the V segment lost 3 bases, leaving 3 bases of the junction unmatched. The CDR3 consists of 15 residues. From germline, CDR1 is LGHNA and CDR2 YNFKEQ.

The chain carries TRBV6-5 and TRBJ1-2, with D uncertain. Trimming removed 0 bases at V and 7 bases at J, with 12 bases between. The V gene's germline CDR1 is MNHEY and CDR2 SVGAGI. The length of the CDR3 is 14 residues. CDR3 residues: CASSYSSGISGYTF. The CDR3 DNA sequence: TGTGCCAGCAGTTACTCGTCCGGGATCTCTGGCTACACCTTC.

The chain carries TRBV30 and TRBJ1-2, with 7 bases that match TRBD1. Trimming at V came to 6 bases and at J to 3 bases, leaving 16 bases not matched to a gene. CDR1 is GTSNPN, CDR2 SVGIG, per germline (reference sequence). The CDR3 runs 16 residues. The CDR3 protein is CACEGLQGHVHYGYTF. The CDR3 DNA reads as TGTGCCTGCGAAGGCTTACAGGGGCACGTGCACTATGGCTACACCTTC.